This is a list of T cell receptor beta chains from one sample in a study of vaccination and CD4 T cells after COVID-19. One entry per CDR3 protein, called by TCRdb with MiXCR from the PCR reads. The table lists 31,000 or so distinct CDR3 sequences, 49% of them singletons, with about 5.6% in the top ten. The material was CD4+ T cells from blood, obtained about 7 months after SARS-CoV-2 vaccination. The receptors were gathered from a human donor who had recovered from COVID-19. Each CDR3 is given with its conserved first and last residue. The D gene is left open where the match is weak. Clone size appears in some rows only: once, few, many, or a class for an expanded clone.

J | V | size | D | CDR3 | DNA
TRBJ2-3 | TRBV7-6 | - | - | CASSSDITDTQYF | TGTGCCAGCAGCTCAGATATCACAGATACGCAGTATTTT
TRBJ1-1 | TRBV6-5 | - | - | CASSLAGLLKNTEAFF | TGTGCCAGCAGTTTGGCAGGCTTATTGAAGAACACTGAAGCTTTCTTT
TRBJ2-7 | TRBV28 | - | - | CASSANSGAYEQYF | TGTGCCAGCAGTGCGAATAGCGGAGCCTACGAGCAGTACTTC
TRBJ2-7 | TRBV7-9 | - | TRBD1 | CASSSPIRGPMTYEQYF | TGTGCCAGCAGCTCACCGATCAGGGGGCCCATGACCTACGAGCAGTACTTC
TRBJ1-2 | TRBV20-1 | - | TRBD1 | CSARDGTGYGYTF | TGCAGTGCTAGAGATGGGACAGGGTATGGCTACACCTTC
TRBJ2-3 | TRBV27 | - | TRBD2 | CASSLNRLALGTDTQYF | TGTGCCAGCAGTTTAAACCGACTAGCCCTAGGCACAGATACGCAGTATTTT
TRBJ2-3 | TRBV7-3 | few | - | CASSPSPNIDTQYF | TGTGCCAGCAGCCCAAGTCCAAATATAGATACGCAGTATTTT
TRBJ2-3 | TRBV6-4 | - | TRBD1 | CASSDTTGADTQYF | TGTGCCAGCAGTGACACAACAGGGGCAGATACGCAGTATTTT
TRBJ2-2 | TRBV27 | few | TRBD2 | CASSGLAERPTANTGELFF | TGTGCCAGCAGTGGACTAGCGGAGCGACCTACCGCGAACACCGGGGAGCTGTTTTTT
TRBJ2-3 | TRBV25-1 | - | - | CASSENDRYPTDTQYF | TGTGCCAGCAGTGAGAACGACAGGTACCCCACAGATACGCAGTATTTT
TRBJ1-2 | TRBV7-9 | - | TRBD1 | CASSPRTGGQGYGYTF | TGTGCCAGCAGCCCGAGGACAGGGGGCCAGGGCTATGGCTACACCTTC
TRBJ1-5 | TRBV20-1 | - | TRBD1 | CSARDPTGGHSNQPQHF | TGCAGTGCTAGAGATCCCACAGGGGGCCACTCTAATCAGCCCCAGCATTTT
TRBJ1-5 | TRBV11-1 | few | - | CASSFPWAASQPQHF | TGTGCCAGCAGCTTTCCTTGGGCTGCGAGTCAGCCCCAGCATTTT
TRBJ2-7 | TRBV7-9 | - | TRBD2 | CATGAGREQYF | TGTGCCACAGGAGCGGGAAGGGAGCAGTACTTC
TRBJ1-3 | TRBV20-1 | few | - | CSARDRGTSGNTIYF | TGCAGTGCTAGAGATCGGGGCACCTCTGGAAACACCATATATTTT
TRBJ1-1 | TRBV7-2 | - | - | CASRFRVNTEAFF | TGTGCCAGCAGGTTCAGAGTGAACACTGAAGCTTTCTTT
TRBJ2-1 | TRBV4-1 | - | - | CASSLPGAVSYNEQFF | TGCGCCAGCAGCCTCCCGGGGGCGGTCTCCTACAATGAGCAGTTCTTC
TRBJ2-3 | TRBV7-3 | few | TRBD2 | CASSSYLFSGRAGDTQYF | TGTGCCAGCAGCTCTTATCTCTTTAGCGGGAGGGCCGGAGATACGCAGTATTTT
TRBJ2-5 | TRBV20-1 | - | TRBD2 | CSARASGPQETQYF | TGCAGTGCTAGAGCTAGCGGGCCCCAAGAGACCCAGTACTTC
TRBJ2-5 | TRBV7-9 | few | - | CASSTLTDNQETQYF | TGTGCCAGCAGTACCCTGACAGATAACCAAGAGACCCAGTACTTC
TRBJ1-1 | TRBV7-8 | - | - | CASSPRTAREAFF | TGTGCCAGCAGCCCAAGGACGGCACGTGAAGCTTTCTTT
TRBJ1-2 | TRBV7-9 | few | TRBD1 | CASSFADRGYGYTF | TGTGCCAGCAGCTTTGCAGACAGGGGCTATGGCTACACCTTC
TRBJ2-5 | TRBV5-1 | - | TRBD2 | CASSMSGGRETQYF | TGCGCCAGCAGCATGTCGGGCGGGAGGGAGACCCAGTACTTC
TRBJ1-6 | TRBV18 | - | - | CASSRSDSNSPLHF | TGTGCCAGCTCACGTTCGGACAGTAATTCACCCCTCCACTTT
TRBJ2-7 | TRBV10-2 | - | - | CASSESLPPLRQYF | TGCGCCAGCAGTGAGTCTTTGCCTCCTCTACGGCAGTACTTC
TRBJ2-5 | TRBV20-1 | - | TRBD1 | CSAPNGQGGIQETQYF | TGCAGTGCACCAAATGGACAGGGGGGAATCCAAGAGACCCAGTACTTC
TRBJ2-5 | TRBV7-9 | few | - | CASSLENQETQYF | TGTGCCAGCAGCTTAGAGAACCAAGAGACCCAGTACTTC